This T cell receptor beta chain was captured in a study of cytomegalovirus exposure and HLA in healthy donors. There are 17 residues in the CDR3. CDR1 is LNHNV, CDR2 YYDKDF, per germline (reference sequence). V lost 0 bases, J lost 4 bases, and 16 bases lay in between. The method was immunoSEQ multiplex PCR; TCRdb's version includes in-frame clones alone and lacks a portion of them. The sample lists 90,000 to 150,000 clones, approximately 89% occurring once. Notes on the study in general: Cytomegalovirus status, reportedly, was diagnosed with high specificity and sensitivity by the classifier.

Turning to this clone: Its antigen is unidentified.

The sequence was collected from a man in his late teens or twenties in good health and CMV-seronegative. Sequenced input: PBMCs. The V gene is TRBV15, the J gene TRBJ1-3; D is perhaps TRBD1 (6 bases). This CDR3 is CATSRDLGQVYGNTIYF. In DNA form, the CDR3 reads TGTGCCACCAGCAGAGATTTGGGACAAGTTTACGGAAACACCATATATTTT.